This is a list of T cell receptor beta chains from one sample in a study of blood T cell repertoires in COVID-19. The assay was immunoSEQ multiplex PCR, and TCRdb's table has in-frame clones only and misses some. This sample has 200,000 to 250,000 clones, with 75% to 90% found just once. Sequencing was carried out using PBMCs or T cells enriched from blood (not recorded which). The receptors derive from a woman aged 25 to 39 who had been exposed to COVID-19. CDR3s include the opening cysteine and the closing phenylalanine or tryptophan. D genes are given only for firm matches. A clone size is listed for some rows: how often the clone was seen (once, few, many), or a class if it is expanded.

D	size	V	J	CDR3	DNA
.	.	TRBV5-1	TRBJ2-1	CASSFQGRNEQFF	TGCGCCAGCAGCTTCCAGGGTCGCAATGAGCAGTTCTTC
TRBD2	.	TRBV7-9	TRBJ2-1	CASSLSRTSGSNLGNEQFF	TGTGCCAGCAGCTTATCGAGGACTAGCGGGAGCAACCTTGGGAATGAGCAGTTCTTC
.	.	TRBV7-5	TRBJ2-7	CVRSSPAGWIYEQYF	TGTGTCAGAAGCTCCCCGGCGGGATGGATTTACGAGCAGTACTTC
.	.	TRBV4-2	TRBJ2-1	CASSQDPRGEQFF	TGTGCCAGCAGCCAAGATCCCCGAGGTGAGCAGTTCTTC
TRBD2	.	TRBV19	TRBJ2-7	CASSTSGTIYEQYF	TGTGCCAGTAGTACTAGCGGGACTATCTACGAGCAGTACTTC
.	once	TRBV2	TRBJ1-2	CASSYKGGQVGYTF	TGTGCCAGCAGTTACAAGGGGGGGCAGGTTGGCTACACCTTC
TRBD2	.	TRBV19	TRBJ2-1	CASSSTSGGDFVNEQFF	TGTGCCAGTAGCTCAACTAGCGGGGGGGACTTTGTCAATGAGCAGTTCTTC
TRBD1	once	TRBV5-3	TRBJ1-5	CARSERWTGDHYSNQPQHF	TGTGCCAGAAGCGAGAGATGGACAGGGGACCACTATAGCAATCAGCCCCAGCATTTT
TRBD1	.	TRBV19	TRBJ2-7	CASSIGRGSYEQYF	TGTGCCAGTAGTATAGGCAGGGGGTCCTACGAGCAGTACTTC
TRBD2	.	TRBV6-5	TRBJ2-3	CASGRSGRGTDTQYF	TGTGCCAGCGGAAGGAGCGGGAGAGGGACAGATACGCAGTATTTT
.	.	TRBV6-5	TRBJ2-3	CASSSTSTGTDTQYF	TGTGCCAGCAGCTCCACTAGCACGGGCACAGATACGCAGTATTTT
.	.	TRBV19	TRBJ1-5	CASSIDFYQPQHF	TGTGCCAGTAGTATAGACTTTTATCAGCCCCAGCATTTT
.	.	TRBV30	TRBJ1-5	CAWSVGGGPQHF	TGTGCCTGGAGTGTGGGGGGAGGGCCCCAGCATTTT
TRBD1	.	TRBV19	TRBJ1-1	CASRLPTGVSTEAFF	TGTGCCAGTAGACTACCGACAGGGGTGAGCACTGAAGCTTTCTTT
TRBD1	.	TRBV6-5	TRBJ2-3	CASRTGGMLADTQYF	TGTGCCAGCAGGACAGGGGGCATGTTGGCAGATACGCAGTATTTT
.	.	TRBV11-1	TRBJ2-7	CASSFSQNKEQYF	TGTGCCAGCAGCTTTTCACAGAACAAAGAGCAGTACTTC
TRBD1	.	TRBV2	TRBJ1-2	CASSEALTGDYGYTF	TGTGCCAGCAGTGAAGCCCTGACAGGGGACTATGGCTACACCTTC
.	.	TRBV4-1	TRBJ2-5	CASSQGRGQETQYF	TGCGCCAGCAGCCAAGGTCGGGGCCAAGAGACCCAGTACTTC
.	.	TRBV7-9	TRBJ1-1	CASSHMWTEAFF	TGTGCCAGCAGCCACATGTGGACTGAAGCTTTCTTT
.	.	TRBV27	TRBJ2-7	CASSRGLNEQYF	TGTGCCAGCAGTAGGGGTTTAAACGAGCAGTACTTC
.	.	TRBV19	TRBJ2-2	CASTPGRGLLNTGELFF	TGTGCCAGTACCCCCGGGAGGGGGCTATTAAACACCGGGGAGCTGTTTTTT
TRBD2	.	TRBV3-1/TRBV3-2	TRBJ2-1	CASSQFIGLAGGNEQFF	TGTGCCAGCAGCCAATTCATTGGGCTAGCGGGAGGCAATGAGCAGTTCTTC
.	.	TRBV9	TRBJ2-7	CASSLDFGEQYF	TGTGCCAGCAGCCTCGACTTCGGGGAGCAGTACTTC
.	.	TRBV7-2	TRBJ2-2	CASSLVGLNTGELFF	TGTGCCAGCAGCTTAGTGGGACTTAACACCGGGGAGCTGTTTTTT
TRBD1	.	TRBV11-2	TRBJ1-2	CATRRPGGLPYGYTF	TGTGCCACCAGGAGGCCAGGGGGCCTTCCCTATGGCTACACCTTC
.	.	TRBV11-2	TRBJ1-4	CASSPVNRNEKLFF	TGTGCCAGCAGCCCCGTGAACCGGAATGAAAAACTGTTTTTT
.	.	TRBV9	TRBJ2-1	CASSVGRGRGAHSYNEQFF	TGTGCCAGCAGCGTAGGGCGGGGACGTGGGGCCCACTCCTACAATGAGCAGTTCTTC
.	.	TRBV4-1	TRBJ1-1	CASSQERVQNTEAFF	TGCGCCAGCAGCCAAGAGAGGGTCCAGAACACTGAAGCTTTCTTT
.	once	TRBV3-1/TRBV3-2	TRBJ1-2	CASSQEGINNYGYTF	TGTGCCAGCAGCCAAGAGGGCATTAATAACTATGGCTACACCTTC
TRBD1	once	TRBV7-2	TRBJ2-7	CASGRDSQSYEQYF	TGTGCCAGCGGAAGGGACAGCCAATCCTACGAGCAGTACTTC
.	.	TRBV30	TRBJ1-1	CAWSLGRLNTEAFF	TGTGCCTGGAGTTTGGGCAGGCTGAACACTGAAGCTTTCTTT
.	.	TRBV30	TRBJ1-6	CAWSVGGSPLHF	TGTGCCTGGAGTGTAGGGGGTTCACCCCTCCACTTT
.	.	TRBV3-1/TRBV3-2	TRBJ2-2	CASSQRRGRFAGELFF	TGTGCCAGCAGCCAAAGACGGGGGAGGTTCGCCGGGGAGCTGTTTTTT
TRBD1	.	TRBV2	TRBJ2-3	CASSEEGSGTGTLDTQYF	TGTGCCAGCAGCGAAGAGGGTTCCGGGACAGGGACTTTAGATACGCAGTATTTT
TRBD1	.	TRBV7-2	TRBJ1-1	CASRLTGPNTEAFF	TGTGCCAGCAGACTGACAGGGCCGAACACTGAAGCTTTCTTT